This T cell receptor beta chain appears in the sequencing data of a study of tissue T cells after allogeneic stem cell transplantation. Findings of the study overall: Tissue-detected TCR repertoire was only partly captured by blood and spleen T cells.

Germline-derived CDR1 and CDR2 are SEHNR and FQNEAQ (reference sequence). The CDR3 length is 14 residues. V shed 1 base, J shed 5 bases, and the junction held 3 bases outside the gene matches. A word on this clone: Its antigen is not known.

Measured with immunoSEQ multiplex PCR; TCRdb has only the in-frame clones, and not every one. The sample consists of roughly 25,000 clones, less than 75% of them appearing once. Retrospectively chosen non-transplant comparators had other cancers and at least five gastrointestinal samples, without known gastrointestinal disease. This chain links TRBV7-9 with TRBJ1-1; 8 nucleotides align to TRBD1. The source is a female donor over 55 with lung cancer. The sequencing here drew on tissue from the ileum, taken at autopsy. The CDR3 loop reads CASSLGTGRTEAFF. The CDR3 nucleotides read TGTGCCAGCAGCTTAGGGACAGGGCGGACTGAAGCTTTCTTT.